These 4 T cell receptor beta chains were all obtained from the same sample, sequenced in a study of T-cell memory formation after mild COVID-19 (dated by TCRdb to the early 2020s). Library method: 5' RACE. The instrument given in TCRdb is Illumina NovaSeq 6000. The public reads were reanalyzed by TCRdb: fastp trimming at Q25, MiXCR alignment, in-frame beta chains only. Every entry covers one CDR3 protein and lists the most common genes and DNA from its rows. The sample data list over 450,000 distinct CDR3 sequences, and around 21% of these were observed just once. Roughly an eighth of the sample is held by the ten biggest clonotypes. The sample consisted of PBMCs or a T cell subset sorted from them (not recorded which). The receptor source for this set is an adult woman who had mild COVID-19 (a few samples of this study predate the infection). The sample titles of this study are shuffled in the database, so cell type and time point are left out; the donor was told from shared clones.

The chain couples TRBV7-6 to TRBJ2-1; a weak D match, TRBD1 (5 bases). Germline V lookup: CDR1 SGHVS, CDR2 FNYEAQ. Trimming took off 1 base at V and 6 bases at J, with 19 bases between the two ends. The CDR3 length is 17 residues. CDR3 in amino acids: CASSLEASSWTRNEQFF. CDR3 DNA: TGTGCCAGCAGCTTAGAGGCCTCCTCCTGGACACGCAATGAGCAGTTCTTC.

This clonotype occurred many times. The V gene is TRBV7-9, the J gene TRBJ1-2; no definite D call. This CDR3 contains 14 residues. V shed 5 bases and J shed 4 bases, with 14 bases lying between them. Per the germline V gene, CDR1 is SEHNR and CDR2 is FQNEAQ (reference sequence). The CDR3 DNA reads TGTGCCAGCAGCCCCAGAGTCGGGATCTATGGCTACACCTTC. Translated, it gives CASSPRVGIYGYTF. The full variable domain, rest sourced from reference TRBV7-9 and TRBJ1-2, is DTGVSQNPRHKITKRGQNVTFRCDPISEHNRLYWYRQTLGQGPEFLTYFQNEAQLEKSRLLSDRFSAERPKGSFSTLEIQRTEQGDSAMYLCASSPRVGIYGYTFGSGTRLTVV.

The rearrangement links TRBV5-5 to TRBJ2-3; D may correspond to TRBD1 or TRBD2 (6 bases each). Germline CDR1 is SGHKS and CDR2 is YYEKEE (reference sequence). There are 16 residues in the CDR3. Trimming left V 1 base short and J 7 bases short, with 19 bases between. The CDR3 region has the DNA TGTGCCAGCAGCTTGTGGATCGGGGGCGAGGGGAATACGCAGTATTTT. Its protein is CASSLWIGGEGNTQYF.

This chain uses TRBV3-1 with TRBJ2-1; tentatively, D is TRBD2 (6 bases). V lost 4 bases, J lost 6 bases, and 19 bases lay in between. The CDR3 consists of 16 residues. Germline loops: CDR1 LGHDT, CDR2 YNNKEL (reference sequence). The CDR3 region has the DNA TGTGCCAGCAGCCCCTCGGAGGGCCCTCAGGGCAATGAGCAGTTCTTC. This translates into CASSPSEGPQGNEQFF.